Described below is a single T cell receptor (beta chain) sequence and its context. Antigen: not known. With the ViraFEST assay, the study expanded antigen-specific CD4+ T cells using viral peptide pools, then sequenced them. With 10 to 11 days of culture completed, CD4+ T cells were isolated. Participants received two doses of either the BNT162b2 or mRNA-1273 vaccine. The data stem from a study of vaccination effects on CD4 cells after COVID-19. The CDR3 is 15 residues long. Looked up from germline, CDR1 is KGHSH and CDR2 is LQKENI. Trimming took 5 bases from V and 2 from J, leaving 14 bases between them. General study results and limits: Long after vaccination, the clones induced by infection and by vaccine shrank markedly in size.

The data were produced by immunoSEQ multiplex PCR, yet TCRdb's version contains in-frame clones alone and is incomplete. The sample lists around 69,000 clones; around 69% were seen once. The chain carries TRBV18 and TRBJ2-3; D is perhaps TRBD1 (5 bases). This TCR was sampled from a human donor who received a COVID-19 vaccine. Material: CD4+ T cells from PBMCs cultured with HCoV-229E spike peptides, obtained after COVID-19 vaccination. CDR3 loop: CASSFAQATTDTQYF. In nucleotides, the CDR3 is TGTGCCAGCTCATTCGCACAGGCGACCACAGATACGCAGTATTTT.